The text below deals with one TCR beta chain. Its specificity is unknown. The entry originates in a study of OX40 agonist ivuxolimab in advanced cancers. This table comes from immunoSEQ multiplex PCR, and its TCRdb copy is limited to in-frame clones, with some not included. This sample yields tens of thousands of clones, of which about 90% are seen a single time; under 1.5% belongs to the top ten. Whole-study findings and limits: CD4+ T cells averaged fewer expanded clones than CD8+ T cells. At doses 0.1 to 3.0 mg/kg, CD4+ and CD8+ clones expanded. Clonal expansion among partial responders at 0.1-3.0 mg/kg ranked near the lowest.

Germline assignment: CDR1 LNHDA and CDR2 SQIVND (reference sequence). This CDR3 has 12 amino acids. Trimming shortened V by 4 bases and J by 3 bases, and 7 bases separated the two germline ends. This TCR derives from an adult with an advanced solid tumor such as melanoma, head and neck, liver or kidney cancer. The sample in question was CD4+ or CD8+ T cells sorted from blood, obtained in a trial of the OX40 agonist ivuxolimab. The chain has TRBV19 and TRBJ2-7; D unclear. CDR3 amino acids: CASSRGYYEQYF. Written as DNA, the CDR3 is TGTGCCAGTAGTAGAGGATACTACGAGCAGTACTTC.